This T cell receptor beta chain came from a study of cytomegalovirus exposure and HLA in healthy donors. Overall study findings and caveats: Cytomegalovirus status was reportedly diagnosed by the classifier with high sensitivity and specificity. Analysis was carried out at a later point, and it linked a missense DCLRE1C variant to TCR beta V- and J-gene trimming.

The V gene's germline CDR1 is MNHNY and CDR2 SVGAGI (reference sequence). The trim removed 7 bases at V and 6 bases at J, leaving 9 bases unmatched. CDR3 length equals 14 residues. Worth noting for this clone: Its antigen is undetermined.

The PCR employed 60 Vbeta primers together with 13 Jbeta primers. TCRdb's table, derived via immunoSEQ multiplex PCR, lists solely in-frame clones and lacks some. Of about 110,000 clones detected, roughly four fifths appear once; the ten largest clones hold 1.5% to 2%. The clonotype was recovered from a man aged 45-65 years in good health and CMV-seronegative. The rearrangement joins TRBV6-6 to TRBJ1-1, with 9 bases matching TRBD1. Sequences were obtained from PBMCs. The CDR3 coding sequence is TGTGCCAGCAACGAGGACAGGGGATCCTCTGAAGCTTTCTTT. Translating it yields CASNEDRGSSEAFF.